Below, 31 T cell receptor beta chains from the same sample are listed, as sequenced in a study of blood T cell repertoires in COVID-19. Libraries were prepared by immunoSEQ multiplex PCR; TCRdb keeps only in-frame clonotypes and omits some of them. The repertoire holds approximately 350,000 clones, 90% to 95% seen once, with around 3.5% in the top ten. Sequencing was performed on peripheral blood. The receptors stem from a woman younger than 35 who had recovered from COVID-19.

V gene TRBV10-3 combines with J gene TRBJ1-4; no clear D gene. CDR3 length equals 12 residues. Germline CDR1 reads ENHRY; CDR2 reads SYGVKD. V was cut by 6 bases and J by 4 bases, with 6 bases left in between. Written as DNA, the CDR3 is TGTGCCATCAGCAGTGATAATGAAAAACTGTTTTTT. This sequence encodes CAISSDNEKLFF.

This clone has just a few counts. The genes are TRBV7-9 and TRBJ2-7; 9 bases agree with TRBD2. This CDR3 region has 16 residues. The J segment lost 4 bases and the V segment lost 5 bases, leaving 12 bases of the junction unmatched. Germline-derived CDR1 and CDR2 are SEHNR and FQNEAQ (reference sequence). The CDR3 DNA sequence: TGTGCCAGCAGCCACCCGGGACTAGCAAAGGGGTACGAGCAGTACGTC. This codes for CASSHPGLAKGYEQYV.

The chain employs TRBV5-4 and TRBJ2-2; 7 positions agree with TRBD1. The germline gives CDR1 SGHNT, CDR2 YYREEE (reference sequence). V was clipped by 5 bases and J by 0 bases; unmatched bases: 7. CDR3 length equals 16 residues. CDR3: CASRHKGAANTGELFF. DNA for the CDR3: TGTGCCAGCAGACACAAGGGGGCCGCGAACACCGGGGAGCTGTTTTTT.

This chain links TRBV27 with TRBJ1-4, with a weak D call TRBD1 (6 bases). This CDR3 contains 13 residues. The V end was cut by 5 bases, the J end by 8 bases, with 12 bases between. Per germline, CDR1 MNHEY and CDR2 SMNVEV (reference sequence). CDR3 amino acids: CASSTGFSEKLFF. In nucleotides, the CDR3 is TGTGCCAGCAGTACAGGGTTTTCAGAAAAACTGTTTTTT. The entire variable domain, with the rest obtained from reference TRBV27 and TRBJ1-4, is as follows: EAQVTQNPRYLITVTGKKLTVTCSQNMNHEYMSWYRQDPGLGLRQIYYSMNVEVTDKGDVPEGYKVSRKEKRNFPLILESPSPNQTSLYFCASSTGFSEKLFFGSGTQLSVL.

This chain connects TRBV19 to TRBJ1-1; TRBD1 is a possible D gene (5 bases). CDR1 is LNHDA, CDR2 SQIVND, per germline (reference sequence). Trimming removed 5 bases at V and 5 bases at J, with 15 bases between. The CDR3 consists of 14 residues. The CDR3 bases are TGTGCCAGTAGTCCAACAGGAGTGGTGACTGAAGCTTTCTTT. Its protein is CASSPTGVVTEAFF. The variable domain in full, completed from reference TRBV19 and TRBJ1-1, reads DGGITQSPKYLFRKEGQNVTLSCEQNLNHDAMYWYRQDPGQGLRLIYYSQIVNDFQKGDIAEGYSVSREKKESFPLTVTSAQKNPTAFYLCASSPTGVVTEAFFGQGTRLTVV.

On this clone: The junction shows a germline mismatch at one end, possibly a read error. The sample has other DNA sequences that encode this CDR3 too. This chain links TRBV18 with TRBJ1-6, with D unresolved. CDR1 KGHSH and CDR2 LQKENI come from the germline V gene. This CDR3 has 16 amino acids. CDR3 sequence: CASSPTGKSLNSPLHF. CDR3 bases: TGCGCCAGCTCCCCGACCGGGAAAAGTTTGAATTCACCCCTCCACTTT. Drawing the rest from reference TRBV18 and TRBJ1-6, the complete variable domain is NAGVMQNPRHLVRRRGQEARLRCSPMKGHSHVYWYRQLPEEGLKFMVYLQKENIIDESGMPKERFSAEFPKEGPSILRIQQVVRGDSAAYFCASSPTGKSLNSPLHFGNGTRLTVT.

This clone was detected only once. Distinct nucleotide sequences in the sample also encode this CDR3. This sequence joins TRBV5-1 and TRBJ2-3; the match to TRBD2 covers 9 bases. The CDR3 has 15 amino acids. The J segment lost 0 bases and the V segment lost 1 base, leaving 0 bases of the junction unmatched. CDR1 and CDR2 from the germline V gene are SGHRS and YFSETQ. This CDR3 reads CASSLTSGSTDTQYF. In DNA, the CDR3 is TGCGCCAGCAGCTTGACTAGCGGGAGCACAGATACGCAGTATTTT.

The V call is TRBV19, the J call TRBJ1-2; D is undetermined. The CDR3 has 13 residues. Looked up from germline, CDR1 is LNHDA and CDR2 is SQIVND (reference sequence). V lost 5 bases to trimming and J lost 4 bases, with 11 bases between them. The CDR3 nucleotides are TGTGCCAGTAGTTCCCCTCGGGGCTATGGCTACACCTTC. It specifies CASSSPRGYGYTF.

Written as DNA, the CDR3 is TGCGCAGCCACCCCCCACAGGGGAGTCACTGAAGCTTTCTTT. Encoded protein: CAATPHRGVTEAFF. The V and J genes are TRBV4-1 and TRBJ1-1, with 7 bases fitting TRBD1. Germline assignment: CDR1 MGHRA and CDR2 YSYEKL. CDR3 size: 14 residues.

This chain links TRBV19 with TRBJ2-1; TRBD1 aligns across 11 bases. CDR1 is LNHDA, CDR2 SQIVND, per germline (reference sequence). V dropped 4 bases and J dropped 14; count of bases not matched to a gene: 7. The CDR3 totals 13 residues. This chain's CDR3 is CASSRGSGQGEFF. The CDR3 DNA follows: TGTGCCAGTAGTAGAGGATCGGGACAGGGGGAGTTCTTC.

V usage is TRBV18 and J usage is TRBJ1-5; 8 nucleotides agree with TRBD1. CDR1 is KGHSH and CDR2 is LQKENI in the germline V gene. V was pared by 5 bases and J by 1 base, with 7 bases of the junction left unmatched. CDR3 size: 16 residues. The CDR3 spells CASSSRAGGSNQPQHF. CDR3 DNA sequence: TGTGCCAGCTCATCGAGGGCAGGGGGCAGCAATCAGCCCCAGCATTTT.

The CDR3 DNA sequence: TGTGCCATCAGTCAGGGGATTAACACTGAAGCTTTCTTT. This gives the protein CAISQGINTEAFF. The V gene is TRBV10-3, the J gene TRBJ1-1, with a tentative D call TRBD1 (6 bases). This CDR3 comprises 13 residues. CDR1 ENHRY and CDR2 SYGVKD come from the germline V gene. Trimming took off 5 bases at V and 2 bases at J, with 9 bases between the two ends.

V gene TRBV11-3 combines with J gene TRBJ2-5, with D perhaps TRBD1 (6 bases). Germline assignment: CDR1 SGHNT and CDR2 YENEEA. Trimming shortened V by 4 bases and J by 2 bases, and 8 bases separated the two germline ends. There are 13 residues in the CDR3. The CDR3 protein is CASSWDIQETQYF. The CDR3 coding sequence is TGTGCCAGCAGCTGGGACATACAAGAGACCCAGTACTTC.

In nucleotides, the CDR3 is TGTGCCAGCAGTGAAGACGGCGAGCAGTACGTC. This codes for CASSEDGEQYV. The chain carries TRBV2 and TRBJ2-7; D is unresolved. This CDR3 is 11 amino acids long. The ends were cut back, 1 base at V and 6 bases at J, with 4 bases in the middle. Germline V lookup: CDR1 SNHLY, CDR2 FYNNEI.

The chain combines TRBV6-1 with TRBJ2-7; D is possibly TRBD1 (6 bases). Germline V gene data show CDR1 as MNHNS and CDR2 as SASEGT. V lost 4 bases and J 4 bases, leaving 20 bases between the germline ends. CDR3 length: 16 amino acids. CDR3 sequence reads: CASSVIIGQIPYEQYV. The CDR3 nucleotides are TGTGCCAGCAGTGTCATAATTGGACAGATTCCATACGAGCAGTACGTC.

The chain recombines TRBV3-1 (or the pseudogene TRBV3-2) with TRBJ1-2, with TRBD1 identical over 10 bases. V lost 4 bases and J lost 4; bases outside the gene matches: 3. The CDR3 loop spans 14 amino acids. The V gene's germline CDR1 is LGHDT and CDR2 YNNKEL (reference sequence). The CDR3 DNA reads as TGTGCCAGCAGCCGGGGACAGGGGAGCTATGGCTACACCTTC. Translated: CASSRGQGSYGYTF.

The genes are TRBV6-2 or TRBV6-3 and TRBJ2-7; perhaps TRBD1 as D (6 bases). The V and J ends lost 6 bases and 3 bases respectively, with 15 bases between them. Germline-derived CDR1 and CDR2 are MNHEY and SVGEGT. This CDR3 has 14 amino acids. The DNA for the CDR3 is TGTGCCAGCAGCCGACAGGCCGCGGTCTACGAGCAGTACGTC. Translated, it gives CASSRQAAVYEQYV.

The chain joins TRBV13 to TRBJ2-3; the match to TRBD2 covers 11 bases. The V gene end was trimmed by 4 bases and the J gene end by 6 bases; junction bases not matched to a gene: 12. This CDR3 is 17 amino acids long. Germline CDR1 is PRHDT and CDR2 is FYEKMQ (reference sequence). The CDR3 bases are TGTGCCAGCAGCTCCGGGACTAGCGGAATCCTTGGGGATACGCAGTATTTT. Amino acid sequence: CASSSGTSGILGDTQYF.

This CDR3 reads CASSLPQVFGQFF. The CDR3 DNA sequence: TGTGCCAGCAGCTTACCCCAGGTATTCGGGCAGTTCTTC. V usage is TRBV7-9 and J usage is TRBJ2-1; D gene ambiguous. This CDR3 comprises 13 residues. CDR1 is SEHNR and CDR2 is FQNEAQ in the germline V gene (reference sequence). With 2 bases removed from V and 12 bases from J, the gap between germline ends came to 14 bases. Complete variable domain (other parts from reference TRBV7-9 and TRBJ2-1): DTGVSQNPRHKITKRGQNVTFRCDPISEHNRLYWYRQTLGQGPEFLTYFQNEAQLEKSRLLSDRFSAERPKGSFSTLEIQRTEQGDSAMYLCASSLPQVFGQFFGPGTRLTVL.

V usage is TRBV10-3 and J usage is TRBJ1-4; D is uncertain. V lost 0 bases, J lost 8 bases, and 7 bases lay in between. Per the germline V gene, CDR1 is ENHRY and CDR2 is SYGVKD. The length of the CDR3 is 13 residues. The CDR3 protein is CAISESRAEKLFF. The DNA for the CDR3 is TGTGCCATCAGTGAGTCACGCGCGGAAAAACTGTTTTTT.

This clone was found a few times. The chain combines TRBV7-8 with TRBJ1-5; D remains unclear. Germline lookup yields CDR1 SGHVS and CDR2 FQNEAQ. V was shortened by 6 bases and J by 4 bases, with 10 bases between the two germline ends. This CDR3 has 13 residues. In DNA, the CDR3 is TGTGCCAGCAGTTTCGGGGAGAATCAGCCCCAGCATTTT. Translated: CASSFGENQPQHF. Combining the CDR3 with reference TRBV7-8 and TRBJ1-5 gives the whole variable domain GAGVSQSPRYKVAKRGQDVALRCDPISGHVSLFWYQQALGQGPEFLTYFQNEAQLDKSGLPSDRFFAERPEGSVSTLKIQRTQQEDSAVYLCASSFGENQPQHFGDGTRLSIL.

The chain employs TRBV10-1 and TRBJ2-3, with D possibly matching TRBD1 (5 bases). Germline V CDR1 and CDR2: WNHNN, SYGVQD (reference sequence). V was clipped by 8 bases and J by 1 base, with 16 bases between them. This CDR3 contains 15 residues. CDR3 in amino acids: CASLLQGSGTDTQYF. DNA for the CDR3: TGCGCCAGCCTTCTCCAGGGTAGTGGCACAGATACGCAGTATTTT.

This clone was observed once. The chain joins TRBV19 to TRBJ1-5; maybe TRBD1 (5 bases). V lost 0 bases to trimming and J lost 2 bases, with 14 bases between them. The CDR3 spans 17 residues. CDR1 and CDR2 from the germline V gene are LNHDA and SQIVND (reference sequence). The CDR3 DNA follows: TGTGCCAGTAGTATAGATCATCAGGGTATGGGCAATCAGCCCCAGCATTTT. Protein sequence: CASSIDHQGMGNQPQHF.

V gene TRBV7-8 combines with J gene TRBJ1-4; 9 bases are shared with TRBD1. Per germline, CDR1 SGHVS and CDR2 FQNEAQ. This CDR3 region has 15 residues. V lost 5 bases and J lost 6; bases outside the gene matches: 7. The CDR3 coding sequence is TGTGCCAGCAGCATAGAGGGACAGGGATATGAAAAACTGTTTTTT. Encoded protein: CASSIEGQGYEKLFF.

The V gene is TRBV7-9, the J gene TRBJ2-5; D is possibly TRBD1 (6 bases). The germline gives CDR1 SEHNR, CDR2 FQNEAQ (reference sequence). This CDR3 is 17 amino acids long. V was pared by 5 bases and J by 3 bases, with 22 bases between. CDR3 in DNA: TGTGCCAGCAGCCCAAAATTCGGACAGAGATCCAAAGAGACCCAGTACTTC. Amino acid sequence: CASSPKFGQRSKETQYF. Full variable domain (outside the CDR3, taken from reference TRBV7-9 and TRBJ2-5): DTGVSQNPRHKITKRGQNVTFRCDPISEHNRLYWYRQTLGQGPEFLTYFQNEAQLEKSRLLSDRFSAERPKGSFSTLEIQRTEQGDSAMYLCASSPKFGQRSKETQYFGPGTRLLVL.

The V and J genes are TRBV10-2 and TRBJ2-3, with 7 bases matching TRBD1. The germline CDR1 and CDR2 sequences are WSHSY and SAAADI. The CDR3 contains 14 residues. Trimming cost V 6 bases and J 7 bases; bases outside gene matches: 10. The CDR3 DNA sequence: TGCGCCAGCAGACCGGGACAGAACCTTTATACGCAGTATTTT. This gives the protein CASRPGQNLYTQYF.

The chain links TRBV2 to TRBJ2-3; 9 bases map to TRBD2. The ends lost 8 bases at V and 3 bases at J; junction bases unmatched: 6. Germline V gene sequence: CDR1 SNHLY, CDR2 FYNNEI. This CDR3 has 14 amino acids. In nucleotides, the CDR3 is TGTGCCAGCCAACACGGACTAGCGACAGATACGCAGTATTTT. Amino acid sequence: CASQHGLATDTQYF.

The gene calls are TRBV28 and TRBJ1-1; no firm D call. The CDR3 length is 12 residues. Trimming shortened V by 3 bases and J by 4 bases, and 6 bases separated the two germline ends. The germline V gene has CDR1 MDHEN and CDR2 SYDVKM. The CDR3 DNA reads TGTGCCAGCAGTTTCTCCGGCACTGAAGCTTTCTTT. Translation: CASSFSGTEAFF.

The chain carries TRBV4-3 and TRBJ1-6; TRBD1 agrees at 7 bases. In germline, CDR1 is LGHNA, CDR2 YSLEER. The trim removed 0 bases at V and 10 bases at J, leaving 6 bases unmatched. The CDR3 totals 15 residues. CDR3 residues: CASSQEGQGVSPLHF. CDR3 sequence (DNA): TGCGCCAGCAGCCAAGAGGGCCAGGGGGTCTCACCCCTCCACTTT.

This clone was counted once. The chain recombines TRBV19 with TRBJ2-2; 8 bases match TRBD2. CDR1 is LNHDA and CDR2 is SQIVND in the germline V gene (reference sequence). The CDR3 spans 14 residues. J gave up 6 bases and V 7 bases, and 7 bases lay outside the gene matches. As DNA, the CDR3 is TGTGCCAGTACCGGACTAGCTGGAGCCGGGGAGCTGTTTTTT. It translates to CASTGLAGAGELFF.

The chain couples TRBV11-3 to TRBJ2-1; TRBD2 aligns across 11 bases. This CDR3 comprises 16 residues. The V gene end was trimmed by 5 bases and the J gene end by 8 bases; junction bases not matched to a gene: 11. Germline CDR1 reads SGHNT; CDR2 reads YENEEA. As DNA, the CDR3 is TGTGCCAGCAGCCCCGCGGAACTAGCGGGAGTGGATGAGCAGTTCTTC. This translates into CASSPAELAGVDEQFF.